The 13 T cell receptor beta chains listed next were all sequenced from one sample in a study of human T cells and chemical hapten exposure. Time point of the sample: pre-sensitization, week 0. As for treatment: therapeutic diphenylcyclopropenone sensitization with weekly scalp DPC. MiXCR was run by TCRdb on the RACE reads, yielding one entry per CDR3 protein. The table includes approximately 77,000 distinct CDR3 sequences, 14% detected once. Material: whole blood, obtained in connection with sensitization to the hapten diphenylcyclopropenone (DPC). Receptor source: a woman between 50 and 59 years old with alopecia areata. Some clones in this sample may be carry-over from other donors' samples.

The genes are TRBV5-4 and TRBJ2-1; 9 nucleotides align to TRBD1. Germline V CDR1 and CDR2: SGHNT, YYREEE (reference sequence). The CDR3 loop spans 12 amino acids. With 4 bases clipped from V and 10 bases from J, the junction kept 3 bases outside the gene matches. The DNA of the CDR3 is TGTGCCAGCAGCCTGGACAGGGGAGAGCAGTTCTTC. Its translation is CASSLDRGEQFF.

This clonotype was counted only a few times. The rearrangement uses TRBV9 and TRBJ1-2; no clear D gene. The germline V gene has CDR1 SGDLS and CDR2 YYNGEE. The CDR3 covers 14 residues. The ends were cut back, 0 bases at V and 8 bases at J, with 14 bases in the middle. The CDR3 region has the DNA TGTGCCAGCAGCGTAGGAGTGAGAGACTCCGGCTACACCTTC. Translated, it gives CASSVGVRDSGYTF.

This clonotype was counted at least ten times. This chain links TRBV10-1 with TRBJ1-1; 7 bases match TRBD1. The CDR3 is 15 amino acids. Germline CDR1 reads WNHNN; CDR2 reads SYGVQD (reference sequence). Trimming took 5 bases from V and 7 from J; bases not matched to a gene: 13. CDR3 sequence: CASSLRQGYFGEAFF. In DNA, the CDR3 is TGCGCCAGCAGTTTAAGACAGGGATATTTTGGTGAAGCTTTCTTT.

This chain connects TRBV5-6 to TRBJ1-2; TRBD1 matches at 7 bases. The trim removed 2 bases at V and 3 bases at J, leaving 10 bases unmatched. The CDR3 has 16 amino acids. Germline loops: CDR1 SGHDT, CDR2 YYEEEE. Here the CDR3 DNA reads TGTGCCAGCAGCTTTGGGTCTGGGACAGCGTACTATGGCTACACCTTC. Its protein is CASSFGSGTAYYGYTF.

V is TRBV28 and J is TRBJ1-5, with 9 nucleotides matching TRBD1. The V and J ends lost 7 bases and 5 bases, in that order; junction bases with no gene match: 9. Germline V gives CDR1 MDHEN, CDR2 SYDVKM. The CDR3 is 15 amino acids. The CDR3 reads CASKQDRGGYQPQHF. Here the CDR3 DNA reads TGTGCCAGCAAGCAGGACAGGGGAGGATATCAGCCCCAGCATTTT.

The chain couples TRBV13 to TRBJ1-1, with 8 bases matching TRBD1. This CDR3 is built from 16 residues. Germline-derived CDR1 and CDR2 are PRHDT and FYEKMQ (reference sequence). V gave up 5 bases and J gave up 7 bases; unmatched junction bases: 15. CDR3: CASSLRFTGGYDEAFF. As DNA, the CDR3 is TGTGCCAGCAGCCTTCGCTTCACAGGGGGATATGATGAAGCTTTCTTT.

DNA for the CDR3: TGCGCCAGCAGCTTCCTGACAGGGAGGGGCAATGAGCAGTTCTTC. Residues: CASSFLTGRGNEQFF. The rearrangement uses TRBV5-1 and TRBJ2-1, with D perhaps given as TRBD1 or TRBD2 (7 bases each). Per germline, CDR1 SGHRS and CDR2 YFSETQ. The CDR3 has 15 residues. V lost 2 bases to trimming and J lost 6 bases, with 15 bases between them.

The J gene is TRBJ2-7, the V gene TRBV20-1, with 9 positions matching TRBD2. J lost 4 bases, V lost 6 bases, and 7 bases had no gene match. Per germline, CDR1 DFQATT and CDR2 SNEGSKA (reference sequence). The CDR3 covers 13 residues. CDR3 residues: CSALAGEAYEQYF. CDR3 in DNA: TGCAGTGCCTTAGCGGGAGAGGCGTACGAGCAGTACTTC.

This clonotype appeared a few times. The CDR3 protein is CASSRFGGPYEQYF. CDR3 bases: TGTGCCAGCAGTCGTTTCGGGGGGCCCTACGAGCAGTACTTC. The chain has TRBV6-1 and TRBJ2-7; perhaps TRBD2 as D (7 bases). The CDR3 sequence is 14 residues long. Trimming took off 5 bases at V and 2 bases at J, with 13 bases between the two ends. Germline V lookup: CDR1 MNHNS, CDR2 SASEGT.

This clonotype was observed a handful of times. This sequence joins TRBV29-1 and TRBJ2-7; 12 bases are shared with TRBD2. V lost 7 bases and J lost 5; bases outside the gene matches: 9. CDR3 length: 14 amino acids. CDR1 and CDR2 (germline): SQVTM, ANQGSEA. The CDR3 nucleotides read TGCAGCGGCCAGACTAGCGGGAGTGGTGACGAGCAGTACTTC. Translating it yields CSGQTSGSGDEQYF.

This clonotype was seen more than once but under ten times. CDR3 region: CASRPDRGRTDTQYF. CDR3 coding DNA: TGTGCCAGCAGACCCGACAGGGGCAGGACAGATACGCAGTATTTT. The chain joins TRBV3-1 to TRBJ2-3; TRBD1 agrees at 8 bases. V lost 6 bases to trimming and J lost 3 bases; unmatched junction nucleotides: 8. The CDR3 is made up of 15 amino acids. Germline V gene sequence: CDR1 LGHDT, CDR2 YNNKEL (reference sequence).

The rearrangement uses TRBV4-3 and TRBJ1-1; D possibly corresponds to TRBD1 (5 bases). The V end was cut by 0 bases, the J end by 0 bases, with 14 bases between. From germline, CDR1 is LGHNA and CDR2 YSLEER. The CDR3 length is 17 residues. CDR3 sequence: CASSQDHGGYMNTEAFF. Here the CDR3 DNA reads TGCGCCAGCAGCCAAGATCATGGGGGGTACATGAACACTGAAGCTTTCTTT.

This chain joins TRBV10-3 and TRBJ2-3; no definite D call. The end of the DNA is better explained by TRBJ1-5, so the J call may be wrong. The CDR3 runs to 14 residues. Germline V gene sequence: CDR1 ENHRY, CDR2 SYGVKD. The DNA for the CDR3 is TGTGCCATCAGTTCCCTAGCGGGAGTAGATACGCAGCATTTT. It specifies CAISSLAGVDTQHF.